The entry below describes one TCR beta chain. Its antigen is not identified. The sample belongs to a study of chemoradiotherapy in HPV16-positive cancers. About the research overall: Candidate HPV-specific T-cell clones and common TCR motifs came from functional assays in a couple of HPV16-positive patients.

Repeated repertoire sampling spanned the course of chemoradiotherapy. The CDR3 covers 11 residues. Germline V gene lookup returns CDR1 DFQATT and CDR2 SNEGSKA (reference sequence). This table comes from immunoSEQ multiplex PCR, and its TCRdb copy is limited to in-frame clones, with some not included. This table has tens of thousands of clones, about 94% appearing once. Findings and limits, study-wide: Candidate HPV-specific clones and E7-related TCR motifs grew in tumor during treatment. HPV-responsive T-cell expansion during chemoradiotherapy was linked to improved recurrence-free survival in HPV16-positive patients.

The material sequenced was blood, taken from a patient who underwent chemoradiotherapy. The receptor comes from a human donor with HPV-associated anogenital cancer. The genes are TRBV20-1 and TRBJ2-5; D remains ambiguous. The last part of the DNA fits TRBJ2-7 better; the J call may be wrong. Here the CDR3 DNA reads TGCAGTGCTAGACAAGCCTACGAGCAGTACTTC. Translation: CSARQAYEQYF.